The TCR beta chain under discussion was sequenced for a study of technical replicates of blood from four donors. The germline V gene encodes CDR1 SGHAT and CDR2 FQNNGV. This CDR3 contains 14 residues. The germline V and J ends were trimmed by 4 bases and 4 bases, with 12 bases remaining between them. Repertoires were generated with immunoSEQ multiplex PCR, while TCRdb's copy carries only in-frame clones and drops some. The sample lists about 78,000 clones; just under 95% were seen once. This sequence originates from a human donor in good health. This chain links TRBV11-2 with TRBJ2-3, with unresolved D. Sequenced: T cells isolated from PBMCs. The CDR3 spells CASSSDSPPDTQYF. The CDR3 coding sequence is TGTGCCAGCAGCTCCGACTCTCCTCCAGATACGCAGTATTTT.